Below, one T cell receptor beta chain is given with its context. The protocol was immunoSEQ multiplex PCR, while the TCRdb copy is restricted to in-frame clones and leaves out a portion. This repertoire shows 130,000 or so clones, around 83% found once; its top ten account for about 2.9%. This sample was included in a study of blood T cell repertoires in COVID-19. Overall study: T cells, B-cell-depleted T cells, or PBMCs supplied cDNA or gDNA.

The origin of this receptor is a woman at least 80 years old with acute or convalescent COVID-19. Sequencing used peripheral blood.

This CDR3 reads CASSLGLAGGHTQYF. The CDR3 nucleotides read TGTGCCAGCAGCTTAGGACTAGCGGGGGGACATACGCAGTATTTT. The V and J genes are TRBV7-9 and TRBJ2-3; TRBD2 agrees at 13 bases. CDR3 length equals 15 residues. Trimming at V came to 1 base and at J to 7 bases, leaving 2 bases not matched to a gene. CDR1 and CDR2 from the germline V gene are SEHNR and FQNEAQ (reference sequence).